This T cell receptor (beta chain) came from a study of radiation and T cells in renal cell carcinoma. The V end lost 4 bases, the J end lost 4 bases, and 14 bases lay between the germline ends. Germline CDR1 is SGHDN and CDR2 is FVKESK. CDR3 length: 14 amino acids. Stated time point: baseline pretreatment blood. Stated treatment: 15 Gy SBRT to primary tumor, nephrectomy 4 weeks later. Radiation-treated patients gave blood at baseline, week 2 and week 4. Notes on this clone: Its specificity is not known.

Repertoires were generated with immunoSEQ multiplex PCR, while TCRdb's copy carries only in-frame clones and drops some. The sample yields 95,000 or so clones, approximately 86% seen once. Regarding the study as a whole: Top tumor clonotypes rose in blood 2 weeks post-radiation, then contracted.

The chain recombines TRBV14 with TRBJ2-7; D is possibly TRBD1 or TRBD2 (6 bases each). The sample here was blood, taken from a patient whose treatment included radiotherapy and nephrectomy. This clonotype was sampled from a man aged 45-65 years with renal cell carcinoma. The CDR3 DNA sequence: TGTGCCAGCAGCCGCGCGGGACACCCATACGAGCAGTACTTC. The encoded protein is CASSRAGHPYEQYF.